This TCR beta chain was sequenced during a study of blood T cell repertoires in COVID-19. The wider study: PBMCs, B-cell-depleted T cells, or T cells provided the cDNA or gDNA that made up the material.

The CDR3 is 15 amino acids. Trimming at V came to 9 bases and at J to 5 bases, leaving 13 bases not matched to a gene. Germline lookup yields CDR1 MNHEY and CDR2 SVGAGI. Original processing notes: Counts of nucleated cells, estimated from reference gene primer amplification, were obtained. Profiling relied on immunoSEQ multiplex PCR, and the TCRdb table lists in-frame clones only, not all of them. V and J calls and clone size are as listed in that table; D and trimming were resolved from the DNA. The sample includes about 190,000 clones, under 90% of them seen just once. The sequence was collected from a man in his 60s with acute or convalescent COVID-19. The sample consisted of peripheral blood. The V call is TRBV6-5, the J call TRBJ2-3; TRBD1 agrees at 8 bases. The CDR3 DNA reads TGTGCCAGGATTCAGGGACAGGCTGTGAAAGATACGCAGTATTTT. It translates to CARIQGQAVKDTQYF.